Listed here are 17 T cell receptor beta chains from one sample, sequenced in a study of blood T cell repertoires in COVID-19. Only in-frame clones appear in the TCRdb table, and some are missing; sequencing was by immunoSEQ multiplex PCR. The sample carries fewer than 350,000 clones, approximately 85% recorded once. The sequencing input was peripheral blood. Receptors originate from a human donor in a cohort sampled during active COVID-19.

The chain couples TRBV6-5 to TRBJ1-1; D is possibly TRBD1 (6 bases). V lost 6 bases and J 1 base, leaving 12 bases between the germline ends. Germline V gene data show CDR1 as MNHEY and CDR2 as SVGAGI. This CDR3 spans 14 amino acids. CDR3 sequence (DNA): TGTGCCAGCAGCCCGGACAGAGCGAACACTGAAGCTTTCTTT. Its translation: CASSPDRANTEAFF.

This chain links TRBV3-1 (or the pseudogene TRBV3-2) with TRBJ1-5; maybe TRBD1 (5 bases). Deletions cut 4 bases from V and 2 bases from J, with 9 bases between. The CDR3 is 14 amino acids. Germline V CDR1 and CDR2: LGHDT, YNNKEL (reference sequence). The CDR3: CASSPGGRNQPQHF. CDR3 nucleotide sequence: TGTGCCAGCAGCCCGGGGGGTCGCAATCAGCCCCAGCATTTT.

The chain couples TRBV5-6 to TRBJ2-5; no reliable D call. The CDR3 is made up of 14 amino acids. The germline V gene encodes CDR1 SGHDT and CDR2 YYEEEE. The germline V and J ends were trimmed by 4 bases and 2 bases, with 12 bases remaining between them. The DNA of the CDR3 is TGTGCCAGCAGCCGAGGATCCGATCAAGAGACCCAGTACTTC. This encodes CASSRGSDQETQYF.

The chain has TRBV2 and TRBJ2-5, with 7 bases lining up with TRBD1. The CDR3 sequence is 16 residues long. The trim removed 8 bases at V and 4 bases at J, leaving 16 bases unmatched. CDR1 is SNHLY and CDR2 is FYNNEI in the germline V gene. CDR3 DNA: TGTGCCAGCTTAGACAGGGTTTTGAGCTACGGAGAGACCCAGTACTTC. It codes for CASLDRVLSYGETQYF.

J is TRBJ1-6 and V is TRBV3-1 (or the pseudogene TRBV3-2); D not resolved. The CDR3 consists of 14 residues. Germline values: CDR1 LGHDT, CDR2 YNNKEL (reference sequence). V was shortened by 4 bases and J by 7 bases, with 11 bases between the two germline ends. CDR3 sequence (DNA): TGTGCCAGCAGCCGAGCCATTTCAAATTCACCCCTCCACTTT. Its protein is CASSRAISNSPLHF.

To note about this clone: In the same sample, other DNA sequences code for this CDR3. The chain combines TRBV6-5 with TRBJ1-1; no clear D. The CDR3 is 13 residues long. V lost 0 bases, J lost 1 base, and 3 bases lay in between. Germline CDR1 and CDR2: MNHEY and SVGAGI. CDR3 sequence: CASSYSRNTEAFF. CDR3 coding DNA: TGTGCCAGCAGTTACTCGCGGAACACTGAAGCTTTCTTT.

The CDR3 DNA sequence: TGTGCCAGCAGCGGGGACAAGCGGGGGTTAGCCAAAAACATTCAGTACTTC. Protein sequence: CASSGDKRGLAKNIQYF. The genes are TRBV7-9 and TRBJ2-4; TRBD2 aligns across 8 bases. Germline V gene lookup returns CDR1 SEHNR and CDR2 FQNEAQ (reference sequence). The CDR3 has 17 amino acids. Germline trimming cut 5 bases from V and 0 bases from J; bases unmatched to any gene: 9.

The rearrangement uses TRBV24-1 and TRBJ2-7; 9 nucleotides align to TRBD1. There are 13 residues in the CDR3. Germline V gene lookup returns CDR1 KGHDR and CDR2 SFDVKD. V lost 7 bases and J lost 3; bases outside the gene matches: 3. CDR3 region: CATSRQGGYEQYF. The CDR3 region has the DNA TGTGCCACCAGCCGACAGGGGGGCTACGAGCAGTACTTC.

This chain joins TRBV30 and TRBJ1-1, with D tentatively TRBD1 (6 bases). Germline V gene lookup returns CDR1 GTSNPN and CDR2 SVGIG (reference sequence). V was cut by 8 bases and J by 2 bases, with 15 bases left in between. The CDR3 covers 13 residues. This CDR3 reads CARSGTSNTEAFF. DNA of the CDR3: TGTGCCAGATCCGGGACATCTAACACTGAAGCTTTCTTT. Complete variable domain (other parts from reference TRBV30 and TRBJ1-1): SQTIHQWPATLVQPVGSPLSLECTVEGTSNPNLYWYRQAAGRGLQLLFYSVGIGQISSEVPQNLSASRPQDRQFILSSKKLLLSDSGFYLCARSGTSNTEAFFGQGTRLTVV.

This chain connects TRBV14 to TRBJ1-2; D gene ambiguous. The CDR3 runs 13 residues. The germline V gene has CDR1 SGHDN and CDR2 FVKESK. The germline V and J ends were trimmed by 4 bases and 5 bases, with 11 bases remaining between them. The CDR3, as DNA: TGTGCCAGCAGCCGCGAAATCAAGTATGGCTACACCTTC. This codes for CASSREIKYGYTF.

The CDR3 nucleotides are TGTGCCTGGACCTCGGGAGTTACCTACGAGCAGTACTTC. It encodes CAWTSGVTYEQYF. The chain joins TRBV30 to TRBJ2-7; possibly TRBD2 for D (6 bases). Germline assignment: CDR1 GTSNPN and CDR2 SVGIG (reference sequence). The CDR3 consists of 13 residues. V lost 4 bases, J lost 2 bases, and 12 bases lay in between. The whole variable domain, filled in from reference TRBV30 and TRBJ2-7, reads SQTIHQWPATLVQPVGSPLSLECTVEGTSNPNLYWYRQAAGRGLQLLFYSVGIGQISSEVPQNLSASRPQDRQFILSSKKLLLSDSGFYLCAWTSGVTYEQYFGPGTRLTVT.

The J gene is TRBJ1-1, the V gene TRBV3-1 (or the pseudogene TRBV3-2); possibly TRBD1 for D (6 bases). This CDR3 comprises 15 residues. Trimming shortened V by 4 bases and J by 1 base, and 13 bases separated the two germline ends. Germline lookup yields CDR1 LGHDT and CDR2 YNNKEL (reference sequence). The CDR3 here is CASSPIVTGNTEAFF. The CDR3, as DNA: TGTGCCAGCAGCCCGATTGTGACAGGGAACACTGAAGCTTTCTTT.

The chain carries TRBV24-1 and TRBJ2-3; D may be TRBD2 (6 bases). This CDR3 spans 15 amino acids. Deletions cut 6 bases from V and 2 bases from J, with 14 bases between. CDR1 and CDR2 (germline): KGHDR, SFDVKD. As DNA, the CDR3 is TGTGCCACCAGTAAGCAGGCGGGGATCACAGATACGCAGTATTTT. Translating it yields CATSKQAGITDTQYF.

The rearrangement links TRBV7-9 to TRBJ2-7; 12 bases agree with TRBD2. Germline-derived CDR1 and CDR2 are SEHNR and FQNEAQ (reference sequence). V lost 8 bases and J lost 7; bases outside the gene matches: 6. The CDR3 totals 13 residues. The CDR3 bases are TGTGCCAGCTGGACTAGCGGGGTCGGGGAGCAGTACTTC. This encodes CASWTSGVGEQYF.

The chain uses TRBV12-3 or TRBV12-4 and TRBJ2-7, with 7 bases matching TRBD1. CDR3 size: 13 residues. V was pared by 6 bases and J by 5 bases, with 7 bases of the junction left unmatched. In nucleotides, the CDR3 is TGTGCCAGCAGCCGACAGGGAAACGACGAGCAGTACTTC. It yields the protein CASSRQGNDEQYF.

In its sample, this clone was seen a few times. The chain joins TRBV19 to TRBJ2-7; possibly TRBD2 for D (6 bases). The germline V gene has CDR1 LNHDA and CDR2 SQIVND (reference sequence). The CDR3 length is 14 residues. The V end was cut by 4 bases, the J end by 2 bases, with 12 bases between. The CDR3 is CASSTPGGPYEQYF. The CDR3, as DNA: TGTGCCAGTAGTACGCCCGGGGGACCCTACGAGCAGTACTTC.

The chain has TRBV6-5 and TRBJ2-7; TRBD1 matches at 8 bases. Germline loops: CDR1 MNHEY, CDR2 SVGAGI. The V segment lost 11 bases and the J segment 6 bases; nucleotides outside the gene matches: 12. The CDR3 contains 13 residues. The CDR3 nucleotides are TGTGCCGCAGCCCCGAGGACAGGGTTCGAGCAGTACTTC. It codes for CAAAPRTGFEQYF.